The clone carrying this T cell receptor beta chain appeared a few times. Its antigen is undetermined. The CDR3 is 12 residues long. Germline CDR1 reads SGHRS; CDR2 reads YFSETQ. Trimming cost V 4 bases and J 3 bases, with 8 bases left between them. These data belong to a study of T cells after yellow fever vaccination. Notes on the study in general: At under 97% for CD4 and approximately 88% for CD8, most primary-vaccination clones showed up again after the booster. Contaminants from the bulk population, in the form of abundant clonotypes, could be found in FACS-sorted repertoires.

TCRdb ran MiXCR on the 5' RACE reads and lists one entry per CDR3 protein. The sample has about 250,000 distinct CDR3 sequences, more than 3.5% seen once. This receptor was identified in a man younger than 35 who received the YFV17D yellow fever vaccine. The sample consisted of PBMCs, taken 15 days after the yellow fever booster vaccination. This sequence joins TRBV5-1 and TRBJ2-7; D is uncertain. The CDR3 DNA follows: TGCGCCAGCAGCGACCTGGGCTACGAGCAGTACTTC. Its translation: CASSDLGYEQYF.